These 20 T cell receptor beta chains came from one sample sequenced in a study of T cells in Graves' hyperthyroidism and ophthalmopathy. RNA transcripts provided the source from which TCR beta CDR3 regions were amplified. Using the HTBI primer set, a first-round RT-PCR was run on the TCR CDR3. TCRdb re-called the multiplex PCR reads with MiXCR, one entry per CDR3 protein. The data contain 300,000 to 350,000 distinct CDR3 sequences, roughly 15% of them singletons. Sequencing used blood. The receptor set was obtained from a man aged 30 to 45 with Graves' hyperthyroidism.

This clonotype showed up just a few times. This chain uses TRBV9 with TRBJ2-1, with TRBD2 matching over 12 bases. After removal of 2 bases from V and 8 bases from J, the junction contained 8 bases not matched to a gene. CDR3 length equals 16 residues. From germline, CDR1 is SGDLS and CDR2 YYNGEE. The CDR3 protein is CASSVSKLAGGYEQFF. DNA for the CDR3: TGTGCCAGCAGCGTCTCCAAACTAGCGGGAGGTTATGAGCAGTTCTTC.

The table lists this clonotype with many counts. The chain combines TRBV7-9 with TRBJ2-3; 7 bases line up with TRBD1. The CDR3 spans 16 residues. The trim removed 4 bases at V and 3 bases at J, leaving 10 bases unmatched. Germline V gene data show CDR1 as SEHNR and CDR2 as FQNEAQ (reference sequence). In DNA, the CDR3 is TGTGCCAGCAGCTCGGTGACAGGGATGGGGACAGATACGCAGTATTTT. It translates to CASSSVTGMGTDTQYF. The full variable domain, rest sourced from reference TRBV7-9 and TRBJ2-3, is DTGVSQNPRHKITKRGQNVTFRCDPISEHNRLYWYRQTLGQGPEFLTYFQNEAQLEKSRLLSDRFSAERPKGSFSTLEIQRTEQGDSAMYLCASSSVTGMGTDTQYFGPGTRLTVL.

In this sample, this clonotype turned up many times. CDR3 sequence reads: CASRYGLAGPETQYF. DNA of the CDR3: TGTGCCAGCAGATATGGACTAGCGGGACCAGAGACCCAGTACTTC. The chain employs TRBV27 and TRBJ2-5, with TRBD2 matching 12 bases. CDR3 size: 15 residues. Germline V gene sequence: CDR1 MNHEY, CDR2 SMNVEV (reference sequence). V was pared by 6 bases and J by 4 bases, with 6 bases of the junction left unmatched.

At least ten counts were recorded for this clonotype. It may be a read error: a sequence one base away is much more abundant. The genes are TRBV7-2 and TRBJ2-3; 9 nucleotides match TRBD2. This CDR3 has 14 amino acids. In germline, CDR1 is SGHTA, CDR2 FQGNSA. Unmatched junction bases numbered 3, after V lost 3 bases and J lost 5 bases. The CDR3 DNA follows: TGTGCCAGCAGCTTGGGAGCGGGGGGAGATACGCAGTATTTT. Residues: CASSLGAGGDTQYF.

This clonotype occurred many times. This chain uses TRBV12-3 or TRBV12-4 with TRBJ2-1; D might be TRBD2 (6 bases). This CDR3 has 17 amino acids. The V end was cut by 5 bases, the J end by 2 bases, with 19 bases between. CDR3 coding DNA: TGTGCCAGCAGTCTCTACCCAGGGACTCGGGCCTACAATGAGCAGTTCTTC. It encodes CASSLYPGTRAYNEQFF.

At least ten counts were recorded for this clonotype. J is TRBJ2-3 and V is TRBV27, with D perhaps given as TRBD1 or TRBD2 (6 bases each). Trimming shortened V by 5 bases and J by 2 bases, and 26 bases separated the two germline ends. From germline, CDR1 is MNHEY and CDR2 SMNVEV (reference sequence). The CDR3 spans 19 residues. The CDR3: CASSLIGGRWRGTTDTQYF. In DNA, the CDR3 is TGTGCCAGCAGTCTTATAGGGGGACGGTGGAGGGGGACCACAGATACGCAGTATTTT.

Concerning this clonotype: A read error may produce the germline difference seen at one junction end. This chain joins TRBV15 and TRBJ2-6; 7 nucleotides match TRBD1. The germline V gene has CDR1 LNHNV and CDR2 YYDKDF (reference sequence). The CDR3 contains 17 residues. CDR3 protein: CATSGDRVRSGANVLTF. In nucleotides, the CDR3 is TGTGCCACCAGCGGAGACAGGGTACGCTCTGGGGCCAACGTCCTGACTTTC.

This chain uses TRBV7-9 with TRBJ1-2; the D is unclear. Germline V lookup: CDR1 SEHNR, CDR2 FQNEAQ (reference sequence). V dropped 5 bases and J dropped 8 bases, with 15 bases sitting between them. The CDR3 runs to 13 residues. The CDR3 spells CASSPQDVRGYTF. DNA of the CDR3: TGTGCCAGCAGCCCCCAAGATGTCCGCGGCTACACCTTC.

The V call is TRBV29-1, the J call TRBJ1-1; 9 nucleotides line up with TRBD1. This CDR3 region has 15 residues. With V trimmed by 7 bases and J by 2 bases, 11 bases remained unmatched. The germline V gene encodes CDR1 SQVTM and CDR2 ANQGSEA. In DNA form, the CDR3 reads TGCAGCGCTGGGGGACAGGGAAAGGGAAACACTGAAGCTTTCTTT. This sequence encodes CSAGGQGKGNTEAFF.

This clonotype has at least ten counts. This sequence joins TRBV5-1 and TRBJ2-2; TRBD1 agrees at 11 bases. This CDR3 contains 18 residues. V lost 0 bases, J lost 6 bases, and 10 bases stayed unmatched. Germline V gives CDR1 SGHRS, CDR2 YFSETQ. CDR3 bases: TGCGCCAGCAGCTTGGAGGGCAGCGGGACAGGGGGTCCCGGGGAGCTGTTTTTT. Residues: CASSLEGSGTGGPGELFF.

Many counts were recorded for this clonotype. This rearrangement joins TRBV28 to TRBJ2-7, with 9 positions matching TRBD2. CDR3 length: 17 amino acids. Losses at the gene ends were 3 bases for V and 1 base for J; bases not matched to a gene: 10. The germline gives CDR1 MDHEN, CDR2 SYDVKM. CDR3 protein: CASSFPPPAGGSYEQYF. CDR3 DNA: TGTGCCAGCAGTTTTCCGCCCCCAGCGGGAGGTTCCTACGAGCAGTACTTC.

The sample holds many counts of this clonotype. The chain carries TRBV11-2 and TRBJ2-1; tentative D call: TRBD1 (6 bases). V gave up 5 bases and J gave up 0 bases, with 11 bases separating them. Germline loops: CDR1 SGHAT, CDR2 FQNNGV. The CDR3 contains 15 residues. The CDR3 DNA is TGTGCCAGCAGCCTCATCAGGGGCTCCTACAATGAGCAGTTCTTC. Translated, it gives CASSLIRGSYNEQFF.

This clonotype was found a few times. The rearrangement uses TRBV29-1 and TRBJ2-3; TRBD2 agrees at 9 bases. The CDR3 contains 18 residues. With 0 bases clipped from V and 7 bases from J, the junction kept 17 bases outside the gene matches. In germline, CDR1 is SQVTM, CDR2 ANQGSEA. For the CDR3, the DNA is TGCAGCGTTGAAGATGATGGCCTATGGGCGGGAGGGTTGTATACGCAGTATTTT. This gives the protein CSVEDDGLWAGGLYTQYF.

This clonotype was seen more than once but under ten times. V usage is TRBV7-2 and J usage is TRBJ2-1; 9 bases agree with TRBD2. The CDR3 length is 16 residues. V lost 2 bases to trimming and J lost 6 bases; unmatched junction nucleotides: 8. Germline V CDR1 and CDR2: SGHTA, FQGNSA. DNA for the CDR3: TGTGCCAGCAGCTTAATGGCTAGCGGGATAGGCAATGAGCAGTTCTTC. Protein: CASSLMASGIGNEQFF.

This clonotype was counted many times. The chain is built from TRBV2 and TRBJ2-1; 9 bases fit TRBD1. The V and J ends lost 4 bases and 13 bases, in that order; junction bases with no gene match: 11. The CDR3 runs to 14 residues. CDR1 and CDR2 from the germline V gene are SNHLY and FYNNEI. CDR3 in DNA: TGTGCCAGCAGTGCTAGGACAGGGGATCGGATACAGTTCTTC. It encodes CASSARTGDRIQFF. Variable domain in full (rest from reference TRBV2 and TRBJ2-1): EPEVTQTPSHQVTQMGQEVILRCVPISNHLYFYWYRQILGQKVEFLVSFYNNEISEKSEIFDDQFSVERPDGSNFTLKIRSTKLEDSAMYFCASSARTGDRIQFFGPGTRLTVL.

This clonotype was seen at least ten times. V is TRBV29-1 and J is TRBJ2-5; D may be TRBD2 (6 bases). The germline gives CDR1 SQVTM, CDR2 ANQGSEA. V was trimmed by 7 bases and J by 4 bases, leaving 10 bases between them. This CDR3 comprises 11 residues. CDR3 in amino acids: CSALGGETQYF. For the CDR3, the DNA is TGCAGCGCGTTGGGGGGAGAGACCCAGTACTTC.

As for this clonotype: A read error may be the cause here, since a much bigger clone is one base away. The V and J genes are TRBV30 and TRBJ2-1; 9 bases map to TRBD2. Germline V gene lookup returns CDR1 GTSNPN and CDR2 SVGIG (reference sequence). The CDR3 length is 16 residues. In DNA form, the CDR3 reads TGTGCCTGGAGGGGGGGTTCTAGCGGGACCTACAATGAGCGGTTCTTC. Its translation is CAWRGGSSGTYNERFF.

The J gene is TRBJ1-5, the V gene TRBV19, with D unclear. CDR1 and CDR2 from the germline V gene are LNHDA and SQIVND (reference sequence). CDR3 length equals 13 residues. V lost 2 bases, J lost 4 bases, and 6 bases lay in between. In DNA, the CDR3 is TGTGCCAGTAGTATAAAAAAGAATCAGCCCCAGCATTTT. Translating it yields CASSIKKNQPQHF.

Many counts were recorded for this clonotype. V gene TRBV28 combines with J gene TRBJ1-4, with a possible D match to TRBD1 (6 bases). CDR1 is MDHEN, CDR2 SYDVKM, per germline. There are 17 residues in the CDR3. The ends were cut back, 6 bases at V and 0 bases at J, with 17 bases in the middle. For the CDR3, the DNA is TGTGCCAGCAGCATGGGCGGGACACCCTCAACTAATGAAAAACTGTTTTTT. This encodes CASSMGGTPSTNEKLFF.

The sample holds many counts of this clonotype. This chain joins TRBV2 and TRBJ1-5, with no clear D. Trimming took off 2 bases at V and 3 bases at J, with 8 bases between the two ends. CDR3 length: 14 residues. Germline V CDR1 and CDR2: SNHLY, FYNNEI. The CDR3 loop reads CASSERAPNQPQHF. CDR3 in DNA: TGTGCCAGCAGTGAAAGGGCCCCCAATCAGCCCCAGCATTTT.